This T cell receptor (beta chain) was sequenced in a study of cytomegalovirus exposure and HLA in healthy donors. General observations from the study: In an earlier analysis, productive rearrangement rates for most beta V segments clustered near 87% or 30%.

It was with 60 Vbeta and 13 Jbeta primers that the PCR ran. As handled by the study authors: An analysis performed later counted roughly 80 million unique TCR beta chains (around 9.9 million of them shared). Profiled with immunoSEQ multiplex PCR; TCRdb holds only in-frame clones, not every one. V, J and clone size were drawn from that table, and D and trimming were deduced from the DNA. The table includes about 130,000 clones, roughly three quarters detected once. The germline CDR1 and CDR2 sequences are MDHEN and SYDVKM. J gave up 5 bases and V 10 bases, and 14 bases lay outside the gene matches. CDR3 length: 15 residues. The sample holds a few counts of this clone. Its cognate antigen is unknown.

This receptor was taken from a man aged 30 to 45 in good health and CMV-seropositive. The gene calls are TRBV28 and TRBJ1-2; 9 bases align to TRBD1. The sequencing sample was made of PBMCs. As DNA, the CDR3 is TGTGCCACCGACCGTCCGGGACAGGGAGTATATGGCTACACCTTC. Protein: CATDRPGQGVYGYTF.